The rows below give T cell receptor beta chains drawn from one sample of a study of CD8 T cells in ankylosing spondylitis. TCRdb analysed the 5' RACE reads with MiXCR anew, one entry per CDR3 protein. The table lists about 33,000 distinct CDR3 sequences, approximately 15% of them singletons, with less than 45% in the top ten. Sequenced material: blood. Receptor source: a male donor with ankylosing spondylitis or in good health (not recorded which). Both conserved end residues are part of each CDR3. Each record gives: D gene, V gene, J gene, clone size, CDR3 DNA, CDR3 protein. D genes are given only for firm matches. Clone size, where shown, is once, few, many, or a class for clones that have expanded.

-	TRBV20-1	TRBJ2-2	few	TGCAGTGCTTCGGATCCGGACACCGGGGAGCTGTTTTTT	CSASDPDTGELFF
-	TRBV7-9	TRBJ2-1	-	TGTGCCAGCAGCAGGACAGAGATTTACAATGAGCAGTTCTTC	CASSRTEIYNEQFF
-	TRBV11-2	TRBJ2-1	-	TGTGCCAGCAGCTCTGAGGTGTACAATGAGCAGTTCTTC	CASSSEVYNEQFF
-	TRBV5-1	TRBJ2-3	-	TGCGCCAGCAGCTTGGCCGACAAGGGGGTTAGCACAGATACGCAGTATTTT	CASSLADKGVSTDTQYF
-	TRBV25-1	TRBJ2-1	-	TGTGCCAGCAGTGAACTAGGGGAGCAGTTCTTC	CASSELGEQFF
-	TRBV7-2	TRBJ1-1	-	TGTGCCAGCAGCTTATTGGTTCGGCCTGAAGCTTTCTTT	CASSLLVRPEAFF
-	TRBV4-1	TRBJ1-5	-	TGCGCCAGCAGCCAACCCGACAGGATCAATCAGCCCCAGCATTTT	CASSQPDRINQPQHF
-	TRBV20-1	TRBJ2-4	-	TGCAGTGCTACCCACGAGGACATTCAGTACTTC	CSATHEDIQYF
-	TRBV10-3	TRBJ1-4	few	TGTGCCATCAGTGAGTCGGGTGGACATAATGAAAAACTGTTTTTT	CAISESGGHNEKLFF
-	TRBV20-1	TRBJ2-2	-	TGCAGTGCTAGTGGCAGGGCTAACGGGGAGCTGTTTTTT	CSASGRANGELFF
-	TRBV20-1	TRBJ1-3	medium-sized	TGCAGTGCTAGGATCAGGGTCGGAAACACCATATATTTT	CSARIRVGNTIYF